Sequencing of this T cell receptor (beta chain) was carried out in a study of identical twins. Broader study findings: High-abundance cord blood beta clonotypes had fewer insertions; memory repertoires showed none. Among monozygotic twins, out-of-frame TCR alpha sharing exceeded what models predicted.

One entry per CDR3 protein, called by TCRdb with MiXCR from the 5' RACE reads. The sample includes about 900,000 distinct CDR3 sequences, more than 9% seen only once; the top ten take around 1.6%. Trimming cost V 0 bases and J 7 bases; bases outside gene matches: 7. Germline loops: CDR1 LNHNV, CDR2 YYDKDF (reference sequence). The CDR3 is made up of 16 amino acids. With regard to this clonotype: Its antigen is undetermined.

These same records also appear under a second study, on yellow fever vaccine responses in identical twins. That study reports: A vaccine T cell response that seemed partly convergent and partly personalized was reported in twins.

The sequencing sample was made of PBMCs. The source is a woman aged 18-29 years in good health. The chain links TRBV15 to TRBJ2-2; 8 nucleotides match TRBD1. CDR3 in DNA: TGTGCCACCAGCAGAGACCAGGGACAGGAAAGCGGGGAGCTGTTTTTT. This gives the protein CATSRDQGQESGELFF.